These 13 T cell receptor beta chains were all obtained from the same sample, sequenced in a study of response to subunit inactivated influenza vaccine. TCRdb reprocessed the RT-PCR reads via MiXCR and lists one record per CDR3 protein. The sample lists almost 600,000 distinct CDR3 sequences, less than 15% seen once, with around 10% in the top ten. Specimen: PBMCs from blood, collected 11 to 12 days after vaccination. The receptor source for this set is a man in his fifties or sixties who received an inactivated influenza vaccine.

This clonotype has only a few counts. The gene calls are TRBV28 and TRBJ2-1; the D gene is possibly TRBD2 (6 bases). The CDR3 covers 16 residues. Trimming cost V 6 bases and J 0 bases, with 15 bases left between them. CDR1 is MDHEN and CDR2 is SYDVKM in the germline V gene. The CDR3 nucleotides are TGTGCCAGCAGCTCAAGAGGGACTCGCTCCTACAATGAGCAGTTCTTC. Protein product: CASSSRGTRSYNEQFF.

In its sample, this clonotype was seen many times. This chain connects TRBV3-1 to TRBJ1-2, with 7 bases fitting TRBD1. CDR1 and CDR2 (germline): LGHDT, YNNKEL (reference sequence). J lost 6 bases, V lost 4 bases, and 11 bases had no gene match. The CDR3 runs 15 residues. CDR3 nucleotides: TGTGCCAGCAGCCGAGACATCACAGGGGCGGATGGCTACACCTTC. This translates into CASSRDITGADGYTF. Full variable domain (remainder filled in from reference TRBV3-1 and TRBJ1-2): DTAVSQTPKYLVTQMGNDKSIKCEQNLGHDTMYWYKQDSKKFLKIMFSYNNKELIINETVPNRFSPKSPDKAHLNLHINSLELGDSAVYFCASSRDITGADGYTFGSGTRLTVV.

This chain links TRBV29-1 with TRBJ2-1; TRBD2 matches 12 bases. Germline assignment: CDR1 SQVTM and CDR2 ANQGSEA. Trimming at V came to 5 bases and at J to 15 bases, leaving 8 bases not matched to a gene. This CDR3 is built from 12 residues. CDR3: CSVRASGRGGFF. The DNA of the CDR3 is TGCAGCGTTCGGGCTAGCGGGAGGGGGGGGTTCTTC.

The J gene is TRBJ2-2, the V gene TRBV4-3; D is unclear. The CDR3 is made up of 15 amino acids. V was pared by 0 bases and J by 9 bases, with 14 bases between. Germline lookup yields CDR1 LGHNA and CDR2 YSLEER. The CDR3 sequence: CASSQEFGPRRELFF. The CDR3 DNA follows: TGCGCCAGCAGCCAAGAGTTTGGTCCCAGGCGGGAGCTGTTTTTT.

This clonotype has ten or more counts. The J gene is TRBJ2-7, the V gene TRBV10-3; 10 nucleotides align to TRBD1. CDR1 is ENHRY, CDR2 SYGVKD, per germline. The CDR3 contains 15 residues. With V trimmed by 0 bases and J by 4 bases, 3 bases remained unmatched. This CDR3 is CAISESDRGRYEQYF. The CDR3 DNA reads as TGTGCCATCAGTGAGTCGGACAGGGGGAGATACGAGCAGTACTTC.

This clonotype was picked up a small number of times. The chain has TRBV7-2 and TRBJ2-7; no clear D. This CDR3 spans 13 amino acids. V dropped 0 bases and J dropped 6 bases, with 9 bases sitting between them. Germline lookup yields CDR1 SGHTA and CDR2 FQGNSA. The DNA for the CDR3 is TGTGCCAGCAGCTTAGCAAGTCGGCCCGAGCAGTACTTC. It encodes CASSLASRPEQYF.

This sequence joins TRBV20-1 and TRBJ1-1; D not resolved. The V gene's germline CDR1 is DFQATT and CDR2 SNEGSKA (reference sequence). The CDR3 is made up of 15 amino acids. Trimming took 2 bases from V and 0 from J, leaving 13 bases between them. In DNA form, the CDR3 reads TGCAGTGCTAGACCCGACGGGAGGTTGAACACTGAAGCTTTCTTT. Its protein is CSARPDGRLNTEAFF.

The chain has TRBV6-1 and TRBJ2-7; TRBD1 agrees at 7 bases. Trimming took 5 bases from V and 4 from J; bases not matched to a gene: 8. Germline assignment: CDR1 MNHNS and CDR2 SASEGT. This CDR3 contains 14 residues. DNA of the CDR3: TGTGCCAGCAGTACACAGGGGCAGCGGTACGAGCAGTACTTC. Residues: CASSTQGQRYEQYF.

V is TRBV6-2 or TRBV6-3 and J is TRBJ2-1; possibly TRBD1 or TRBD2 for D (5 bases each). The length of the CDR3 is 18 residues. V gave up 0 bases and J gave up 3 bases, with 18 bases separating them. CDR1 is MNHEY and CDR2 is SVGEGT in the germline V gene. Written as DNA, the CDR3 is TGTGCCAGCAGTTACTCGTCCCACCGGGACCTAAACTACAATGAGCAGTTCTTC. Translation gives CASSYSSHRDLNYNEQFF.

This chain links TRBV5-1 with TRBJ2-7; 9 nucleotides line up with TRBD2. CDR1 SGHRS and CDR2 YFSETQ come from the germline V gene. V lost 1 base and J lost 6; bases outside the gene matches: 8. The CDR3 sequence is 15 residues long. The CDR3 DNA reads TGCGCCAGCAGCTTGAGTAGCGGGAGTTTGAGCGAGCAGTACTTC. Protein sequence: CASSLSSGSLSEQYF.

This clonotype was observed a few times. J is TRBJ1-1 and V is TRBV4-3; unclear D gene. This CDR3 contains 15 residues. The V and J ends lost 4 bases and 3 bases respectively, with 15 bases between them. Germline V gene lookup returns CDR1 LGHNA and CDR2 YSLEER. The CDR3 is CASSRQVVRDTEAFF. As DNA, the CDR3 is TGCGCCAGCAGCCGGCAGGTGGTTCGGGACACTGAAGCTTTCTTT.

As concerns this clonotype: The junction does not match germline at one end; this may be a read error. The chain employs TRBV7-8 and TRBJ2-1, with unresolved D. Germline V CDR1 and CDR2: SGHVS, FQNEAQ. CDR3 length: 14 amino acids. The CDR3 nucleotides are TGTGCCTGCAGCTTAGCATGGTCGAACAATGAGCAGTTCTTC. This codes for CACSLAWSNNEQFF. The full variable domain, completed using reference TRBV7-8 and TRBJ2-1, is GAGVSQSPRYKVAKRGQDVALRCDPISGHVSLFWYQQALGQGPEFLTYFQNEAQLDKSGLPSDRFFAERPEGSVSTLKIQRTQQEDSAVYLCACSLAWSNNEQFFGPGTRLTVL.

The chain carries TRBV20-1 and TRBJ2-5; 8 bases align to TRBD2. The CDR3 has 15 residues. The V gene's germline CDR1 is DFQATT and CDR2 SNEGSKA (reference sequence). After removal of 6 bases from V and 5 bases from J, the junction contained 14 bases not matched to a gene. The CDR3 loop is CSATPASGLGETQYF. The CDR3 DNA is TGCAGTGCAACCCCGGCTAGCGGGCTTGGGGAGACCCAGTACTTC.